This T cell receptor (beta chain) comes out of a study of regulatory T cells in long-lasting Graves disease. General study findings and limits: It was peripheral blood alone, not thyroid tissue, that was studied.

As to time point: newly diagnosed GD, antithyroid drugs for less than 3 months. There was RNA extracted from PBMCs, and the TCR library was made from it. Patients were enrolled at an endocrinology department in Xi'an, China. Library construction for TCR beta used iRepertoire HTBI primers and Arm-PCR of CDR3 regions. TCRdb itself ran the multiplex PCR reads through MiXCR, one entry per CDR3 protein. The sample has hundreds of thousands of distinct CDR3 sequences, more than 15% seen once. CDR3 length: 14 residues. V was cut by 5 bases and J by 4 bases, with 14 bases left in between. Germline V gene sequence: CDR1 SGHAT, CDR2 FQNNGV. This clonotype showed up just a few times. Its antigen remains unidentified. The data were also submitted as part of a second study, on T cells in Graves' hyperthyroidism and ophthalmopathy.

This sequence originates from a woman aged 35-65 years with Graves disease. Sequenced material: peripheral blood mononuclear cells (PBMCs), taken at new diagnosis, from a patient treated with antithyroid drugs. The J gene is TRBJ1-2, the V gene TRBV11-2; D call uncertain. CDR3 in amino acids: CASSTISRGYGYTF. CDR3 bases: TGTGCCAGCAGCACTATCAGCCGGGGCTATGGCTACACCTTC.